This T cell receptor (beta chain) was profiled in a study of CD8+ T cells in alopecia areata. Study in general: Treated patients received oral tofacitinib, 5 to 10 mg twice daily.

The CDR3 has 13 amino acids. V lost 2 bases to trimming and J lost 2 bases, with 7 bases between them. The germline V gene encodes CDR1 MDHEN and CDR2 SYDVKM. Extraction of RNA preceded its reverse transcription into cDNA, which served as the sequencing template. Libraries were prepared by immunoSEQ multiplex PCR; TCRdb keeps only in-frame clonotypes and omits some of them. The profile shows about 190,000 clones, about 60% of them singletons. Peripheral blood, together with lesional scalp punch biopsies, was collected from alopecia areata patients. Using a FACSAria, the CD4+ and CD8+ T cells were sorted from the PBMCs.

This chain joins TRBV28 and TRBJ2-7; D uncertain. This receptor was taken from a human donor with alopecia areata. The specimen comprised CD4+ T cells sorted from blood, sampled at week 0. The CDR3 nucleotides are TGTGCCAGCAGTTTAGCCGGCCCCTACGAGCAGTACTTC. It yields the protein CASSLAGPYEQYF.